Listed below are T cell receptor beta chains from one sample, sequenced in a study of blood T cell repertoires in COVID-19. Assay: immunoSEQ multiplex PCR; the TCRdb copy retains only in-frame clones and omits some. In the table there are about 310,000 clones, about nine tenths of which are singletons. The source material was peripheral blood. These receptor sequences come from a man younger than 30 with active or convalescent COVID-19. Both conserved end residues are part of each CDR3. The D gene is left open where the match is weak. Size is stated for part of the rows, as once, few or many counts, or as a class when the clone is expanded.

D,V,size,J,CDR3,DNA
.,TRBV27,.,TRBJ1-4,CASRILATNEKLFF,TGTGCCAGCAGAATCCTTGCAACTAATGAAAAACTGTTTTTT
.,TRBV28,.,TRBJ1-1,CASSSPLSVNTEAFF,TGTGCCAGCAGTTCCCCTCTATCGGTGAACACTGAAGCTTTCTTT
.,TRBV5-1,.,TRBJ2-5,CASSFSGPGAETQYF,TGCGCCAGCAGCTTCTCAGGCCCTGGGGCCGAGACCCAGTACTTC
TRBD1,TRBV27,.,TRBJ2-5,CASSLIGQGETQYF,TGTGCCAGCAGTTTAATAGGACAGGGGGAGACCCAGTACTTC
TRBD2,TRBV28,.,TRBJ2-7,CASSLRISASGSYEQYF,TGTGCCAGCAGTTTACGCATTTCGGCTAGCGGGAGTTACGAGCAGTACTTC
TRBD2,TRBV27,.,TRBJ2-7,CASSLGGIYEQYF,TGTGCCAGCAGTTTGGGAGGGATCTACGAGCAGTACTTC
.,TRBV27,.,TRBJ1-1,CASSLWREAFF,TGTGCCAGCAGTTTATGGAGGGAAGCTTTCTTT
TRBD2,TRBV7-2,.,TRBJ2-2,CASSLARLAGGPGTGELFF,TGTGCCAGCAGCTTAGCGCGGCTAGCGGGGGGGCCGGGCACCGGGGAGCTGTTTTTT
.,TRBV5-1,many,TRBJ2-7,CASSLGQVAYEQYF,TGCGCCAGCAGCTTGGGACAGGTGGCCTACGAGCAGTACTTC
TRBD2,TRBV7-2,.,TRBJ2-7,CASSLRLAGGPYEQYF,TGTGCCAGCAGCTTAAGGCTAGCGGGGGGGCCGTACGAGCAGTACTTC
TRBD1,TRBV18,.,TRBJ1-5,CASSPRDSRHSNQPQHF,TGTGCCAGCTCACCTCGGGACAGTAGACATAGCAATCAGCCCCAGCATTTT
.,TRBV9,.,TRBJ2-1,CASSVDEGGNRGNEQFF,TGTGCCAGCAGCGTAGATGAGGGAGGAAATCGTGGCAATGAGCAGTTCTTC
.,TRBV6-5,.,TRBJ2-2,CASTPLLDTGELFF,TGTGCCAGCACCCCATTGTTAGACACCGGGGAGCTGTTTTTT
.,TRBV7-8,.,TRBJ1-1,CASSPSPGGRLDTEAFF,TGTGCCAGCAGCCCCTCTCCGGGAGGGCGTCTTGACACTGAAGCTTTCTTT
.,TRBV4-1,.,TRBJ1-2,CASSQVGAGASQNYGYTF,TGCGCCAGCAGCCAAGTTGGCGCGGGGGCTAGTCAGAACTATGGCTACACCTTC
TRBD2,TRBV20-1,.,TRBJ2-1,CSASGVPGLPYNEQFF,TGCAGTGCTAGTGGGGTTCCGGGACTACCTTACAATGAGCAGTTCTTC
.,TRBV4-1,.,TRBJ2-4,CASSQAQGGYIQYF,TGCGCCAGCAGCCAAGCACAGGGAGGGTACATTCAGTACTTC
TRBD1,TRBV2,.,TRBJ2-7,CASSEGGQGPYEQYF,TGTGCCAGCAGTGAAGGGGGACAGGGGCCCTACGAGCAGTACTTC
.,TRBV4-1,.,TRBJ2-1,CASSQDLRVYNEQFF,TGCGCCAGCAGCCAAGATCTCAGGGTCTACAATGAGCAGTTCTTC
.,TRBV6-1,.,TRBJ1-2,CASSEGGFGDYGYTF,TGTGCCAGCAGTGAGGGGGGGTTCGGCGACTATGGCTACACCTTC